A single sample is the source of the 22 T cell receptor beta chains below, sequenced in a study of blood T cell repertoires in COVID-19. The assay was immunoSEQ multiplex PCR, and TCRdb's table has in-frame clones only and misses some. The table includes a few hundred thousand clones, roughly 90% detected once. Source material: peripheral blood. These receptors originate from a woman aged 45-59 years with active or convalescent COVID-19.

The chain links TRBV12-3 or TRBV12-4 to TRBJ2-1; TRBD2 is a possible D gene (7 bases). V lost 4 bases to trimming and J lost 12 bases, with 13 bases between them. The CDR3 is 12 residues long. CDR3 residues: CASSWEGGMQFF. The CDR3 DNA sequence: TGTGCCAGCAGTTGGGAGGGGGGGATGCAGTTCTTC.

The chain uses TRBV3-1 (or the pseudogene TRBV3-2) and TRBJ1-1; TRBD1 is a possible D gene (5 bases). Trimming cost V 4 bases and J 11 bases, with 14 bases left between them. This CDR3 region has 12 residues. Germline CDR1 reads LGHDT; CDR2 reads YNNKEL (reference sequence). The CDR3 DNA is TGTGCCAGCAGCCCGGGGGGAGATCTGGCTTTCTTT. Amino acids: CASSPGGDLAFF.

Only one count was recorded for this clone. The chain joins TRBV4-3 to TRBJ2-1; possibly TRBD2 for D (5 bases). With 2 bases removed from V and 2 bases from J, the gap between germline ends came to 13 bases. Germline loops: CDR1 LGHNA, CDR2 YSLEER. This CDR3 is 16 amino acids long. This CDR3 reads CASSQSWERPYNEQFF. The DNA of the CDR3 is TGCGCCAGCAGCCAATCGTGGGAGAGGCCCTACAATGAGCAGTTCTTC.

The rearrangement links TRBV6-5 to TRBJ2-7; D possibly corresponds to TRBD2 (5 bases). Germline loops: CDR1 MNHEY, CDR2 SVGAGI. The length of the CDR3 is 11 residues. The V end was cut by 7 bases, the J end by 12 bases, with 16 bases between. The DNA of the CDR3 is TGTGCCAGCATGGGCGGGTTAGGGTGGTACTTC. Protein product: CASMGGLGWYF.

This sequence joins TRBV27 and TRBJ2-1; tentative D call: TRBD2 (6 bases). CDR1 and CDR2 from the germline V gene are MNHEY and SMNVEV (reference sequence). V dropped 5 bases and J dropped 2 bases, with 13 bases sitting between them. CDR3 length: 15 amino acids. In DNA form, the CDR3 reads TGTGCCAGCAGTCGTAGCGGTTTCACCTACAATGAGCAGTTCTTC. Translating gives CASSRSGFTYNEQFF.

The chain combines TRBV5-1 with TRBJ2-5; 7 nucleotides align to TRBD2. With 4 bases clipped from V and 3 bases from J, the junction kept 12 bases outside the gene matches. In germline, CDR1 is SGHRS, CDR2 YFSETQ. The CDR3 has 16 amino acids. Written as DNA, the CDR3 is TGCGCCAGCAGCCCGCGTGGGGCGGGGGATAAAGAGACCCAGTACTTC. Translation: CASSPRGAGDKETQYF.

V usage is TRBV24-1 and J usage is TRBJ1-4; TRBD1 matches at 7 bases. Germline assignment: CDR1 KGHDR and CDR2 SFDVKD. This CDR3 region has 14 residues. The trim removed 7 bases at V and 3 bases at J, leaving 4 bases unmatched. As DNA, the CDR3 is TGTGCCACCAGAGAACAGGGGTCTAATGAAAAACTGTTTTTT. Protein: CATREQGSNEKLFF.

This clone was seen a single time. The chain has TRBV4-2 and TRBJ1-4; the match to TRBD1 covers 7 bases. With V trimmed by 4 bases and J by 3 bases, 11 bases remained unmatched. The CDR3 has 17 amino acids. The germline gives CDR1 LGHNA, CDR2 YNFKEQ. As DNA, the CDR3 is TGTGCCAGCAGCCCACCCCCCCGGGGACAGCCTAATGAAAAACTGTTTTTT. The encoded protein is CASSPPPRGQPNEKLFF.

This chain joins TRBV9 and TRBJ1-1, with D perhaps TRBD1 (6 bases). Germline CDR1 reads SGDLS; CDR2 reads YYNGEE. CDR3 size: 17 residues. The V gene lost 3 bases and the J gene lost 2 bases, with 20 bases spanning the gap. The CDR3 sequence: CASSAKGVTGPNTEAFF. The CDR3 DNA follows: TGTGCCAGCAGCGCAAAGGGCGTGACAGGACCTAACACTGAAGCTTTCTTT. Filled out from reference TRBV9 and TRBJ1-1, the complete variable domain reads DSGVTQTPKHLITATGQRVTLRCSPRSGDLSVYWYQQSLDQGLQFLIQYYNGEERAKGNILERFSAQQFPDLHSELNLSSLELGDSALYFCASSAKGVTGPNTEAFFGQGTRLTVV.

V is TRBV29-1 and J is TRBJ1-2; 8 nucleotides match TRBD1. V lost 8 bases to trimming and J lost 4 bases; unmatched junction nucleotides: 9. The CDR3 has 13 amino acids. The germline CDR1 and CDR2 sequences are SQVTM and ANQGSEA. CDR3 region: CSSIRQGSYGYTF. The CDR3 DNA sequence: TGCAGCTCCATCCGACAGGGGAGCTATGGCTACACCTTC.

The chain has TRBV28 and TRBJ2-1; 11 bases line up with TRBD2. This CDR3 comprises 22 residues. With 5 bases clipped from V and 1 base from J, the junction kept 22 bases outside the gene matches. The germline gives CDR1 MDHEN, CDR2 SYDVKM. As DNA, the CDR3 is TGTGCCAGCAGTCCCCCGCAGGGGGCGAAGAGACTAGCGGGAAGGTCCTACAATGAGCAGTTCTTC. Translating gives CASSPPQGAKRLAGRSYNEQFF.

J is TRBJ1-5 and V is TRBV6-2 or TRBV6-3; 9 bases match TRBD1. Trimming cost V 0 bases and J 5 bases; bases outside gene matches: 8. The CDR3 is 17 residues long. Germline loops: CDR1 MNHEY, CDR2 SVGEGT. CDR3: CASSYSGQGTSDQPQHF. DNA of the CDR3: TGTGCCAGCAGTTACTCAGGACAGGGGACCTCCGATCAGCCCCAGCATTTT.

The chain carries TRBV9 and TRBJ2-1, with 13 bases fitting TRBD2. The trim removed 0 bases at V and 0 bases at J, leaving 12 bases unmatched. Germline V gene data show CDR1 as SGDLS and CDR2 as YYNGEE. This CDR3 has 21 amino acids. DNA of the CDR3: TGTGCCAGCAGCGTAGTGGCCCGGGGACTAGCGGGAACCTTCTCCTACAATGAGCAGTTCTTC. Translated: CASSVVARGLAGTFSYNEQFF. The variable domain in full, with the rest retrieved from reference TRBV9 and TRBJ2-1, is DSGVTQTPKHLITATGQRVTLRCSPRSGDLSVYWYQQSLDQGLQFLIQYYNGEERAKGNILERFSAQQFPDLHSELNLSSLELGDSALYFCASSVVARGLAGTFSYNEQFFGPGTRLTVL.

This sequence joins TRBV7-9 and TRBJ1-6; a weak D match, TRBD1 (5 bases). CDR3 size: 13 residues. V lost 4 bases, J lost 8 bases, and 9 bases lay in between. CDR1 SEHNR and CDR2 FQNEAQ come from the germline V gene (reference sequence). The CDR3 DNA reads as TGTGCCAGCAGCTCCACAGGCGATTCACCCCTCCACTTT. Amino acid sequence: CASSSTGDSPLHF.

The V call is TRBV6-2 or TRBV6-3, the J call TRBJ1-1, with 7 bases identical to TRBD1. In germline, CDR1 is MNHEY, CDR2 SVGEGT. Trimming at V came to 2 bases and at J to 3 bases, leaving 9 bases not matched to a gene. The CDR3 is 16 amino acids. CDR3 DNA: TGTGCCAGCAGTTACGGGACAGCCCGCGTAGACACTGAAGCTTTCTTT. Protein: CASSYGTARVDTEAFF.

The DNA of the CDR3 is TGTGCCAGCAGTACCGGTCCCGGCGGGGAGCTGTTTTTT. This encodes CASSTGPGGELFF. The V and J genes are TRBV12-3 or TRBV12-4 and TRBJ2-2; D uncertain. V was trimmed by 5 bases and J by 7 bases, leaving 11 bases between them. The CDR3 has 13 amino acids.

Turning to this clone: Other nucleotide sequences in the sample specify the same CDR3. This rearrangement joins TRBV18 to TRBJ2-5; 7 bases line up with TRBD2. V gave up 3 bases and J gave up 2 bases; unmatched junction bases: 3. Per the germline V gene, CDR1 is KGHSH and CDR2 is LQKENI. The CDR3 extends over 14 amino acids. For the CDR3, the DNA is TGTGCCAGCTCACCGACCGGGGGGCAAGAGACCCAGTACTTC. It is translated as CASSPTGGQETQYF.

This chain uses TRBV3-1 (or the pseudogene TRBV3-2) with TRBJ1-2; the match to TRBD1 covers 10 bases. V trimming: 7 bases; J trimming: 3 bases; junction bases outside the gene matches: 14. The CDR3 consists of 17 residues. CDR1 and CDR2 from the germline V gene are LGHDT and YNNKEL (reference sequence). As DNA, the CDR3 is TGTGCCAGCATACCGGGACAGGGGAGGCAACCTCACTATGGCTACACCTTC. This codes for CASIPGQGRQPHYGYTF.

This clone was seen a handful of times. The chain employs TRBV19 and TRBJ1-1; D not resolved. V was clipped by 1 base and J by 6 bases, with 6 bases between them. Germline CDR1 is LNHDA and CDR2 is SQIVND (reference sequence). The CDR3 has 12 residues. CDR3: CASSIAGAEAFF. CDR3 DNA sequence: TGTGCCAGTAGTATAGCGGGTGCTGAAGCTTTCTTT.

The chain couples TRBV7-9 to TRBJ2-1; 7 positions agree with TRBD2. The junction had 5 bases not matched to a gene; V was cut back by 1 base and J by 8 bases. This CDR3 has 14 residues. Per the germline V gene, CDR1 is SEHNR and CDR2 is FQNEAQ (reference sequence). The CDR3 nucleotides read TGTGCCAGCAGCTTAGGAGGCGGGAGTGATGAGCAGTTCTTC. It specifies CASSLGGGSDEQFF.

CDR3 sequence (DNA): TGTGCCAGCTCACCGACTGAGGAAAAACTGTTTTTT. Translation gives CASSPTEEKLFF. The chain carries TRBV18 and TRBJ1-4; D unclear. Per the germline V gene, CDR1 is KGHSH and CDR2 is LQKENI. The ends were cut back, 3 bases at V and 8 bases at J, with 7 bases in the middle. This CDR3 comprises 12 residues. The full variable domain, completed using reference TRBV18 and TRBJ1-4, is NAGVMQNPRHLVRRRGQEARLRCSPMKGHSHVYWYRQLPEEGLKFMVYLQKENIIDESGMPKERFSAEFPKEGPSILRIQQVVRGDSAAYFCASSPTEEKLFFGSGTQLSVL.

The rearrangement links TRBV6-5 to TRBJ1-5; D call uncertain. Germline V gives CDR1 MNHEY, CDR2 SVGAGI. CDR3 size: 14 residues. V was pared by 7 bases and J by 0 bases, with 10 bases between. The CDR3 here is CASIRSYSNQPQHF. DNA of the CDR3: TGTGCCAGCATCCGCAGTTATAGCAATCAGCCCCAGCATTTT.